Below are 8 T cell receptor beta chains sequenced from a single sample in a study of T cell responses to AZD1222 COVID-19 vaccine. TCRdb keeps only in-frame clones here, not all; method: immunoSEQ multiplex PCR. The sample lists roughly 150,000 clones; 90% to 95% were seen once. This material consisted of peripheral blood, taken on day 0 of AZD1222 vaccination. The receptors were sampled from an adult in good health.

A single count supports this clone. The chain couples TRBV28 to TRBJ1-2; D might be TRBD1 (6 bases). Germline V gene sequence: CDR1 MDHEN, CDR2 SYDVKM. The CDR3 covers 15 residues. V lost 9 bases and J lost 0, with 17 bases in between. The CDR3 DNA sequence: TGTGCCAGTAGAGAACAGGGAAGAACTAACTATGGCTACACCTTC. This sequence encodes CASREQGRTNYGYTF.

The chain joins TRBV28 to TRBJ2-1; tentatively, D is TRBD2 (5 bases). CDR1 and CDR2 (germline): MDHEN, SYDVKM. The CDR3 consists of 17 residues. Trimming cost V 6 bases and J 0 bases, with 18 bases left between them. This CDR3 reads CASSAGLLQSSYNEQFF. CDR3 sequence (DNA): TGTGCCAGCAGCGCCGGACTTCTTCAGAGCTCCTACAATGAGCAGTTCTTC.

The J gene is TRBJ2-7, the V gene TRBV15; TRBD1 aligns across 12 bases. Trimming cost V 3 bases and J 7 bases; bases outside gene matches: 7. The V gene's germline CDR1 is LNHNV and CDR2 YYDKDF (reference sequence). The CDR3 runs 15 residues. In DNA, the CDR3 is TGTGCCACCAGCAGTGAGGGACAGGGGGCGAAGGAGCAGTACTTC. It yields the protein CATSSEGQGAKEQYF.

This clone has a single count. The V call is TRBV28, the J call TRBJ1-2, with TRBD1 identical over 7 bases. The CDR3 totals 14 residues. Germline V gene data show CDR1 as MDHEN and CDR2 as SYDVKM. The J segment lost 7 bases and the V segment lost 7 bases, leaving 12 bases of the junction unmatched. The CDR3 spells CASNQPGQKIGYTF. In nucleotides, the CDR3 is TGTGCCAGCAATCAACCGGGACAGAAGATTGGCTACACCTTC.

J is TRBJ1-2 and V is TRBV19, with D possibly being TRBD1 (6 bases). The V and J ends lost 5 bases and 0 bases respectively, with 7 bases between them. The CDR3 extends over 13 amino acids. Germline lookup yields CDR1 LNHDA and CDR2 SQIVND (reference sequence). CDR3 region: CASSWGPNYGYTF. The CDR3 region has the DNA TGTGCCAGTAGTTGGGGGCCTAACTATGGCTACACCTTC.

This chain joins TRBV29-1 and TRBJ2-1; TRBD2 might be the D (6 bases). CDR1 SQVTM and CDR2 ANQGSEA come from the germline V gene. The CDR3 is 12 residues long. V was clipped by 4 bases and J by 9 bases, with 13 bases between them. This CDR3 is CSVGSGVGEQFF. CDR3 coding DNA: TGCAGCGTTGGTTCGGGAGTCGGTGAGCAGTTCTTC.

The chain links TRBV18 to TRBJ2-5; D is unclear. V shed 2 bases and J shed 0 bases, with 4 bases lying between them. CDR1 and CDR2 from the germline V gene are KGHSH and LQKENI. The CDR3 sequence is 13 residues long. The CDR3 DNA sequence: TGTGCCAGCTCACCAGATAACCAAGAGACCCAGTACTTC. Amino acids: CASSPDNQETQYF. Combining the CDR3 with reference TRBV18 and TRBJ2-5 gives the whole variable domain NAGVMQNPRHLVRRRGQEARLRCSPMKGHSHVYWYRQLPEEGLKFMVYLQKENIIDESGMPKERFSAEFPKEGPSILRIQQVVRGDSAAYFCASSPDNQETQYFGPGTRLLVL.

This rearrangement joins TRBV7-8 to TRBJ2-7; 8 bases fit TRBD2. The CDR3 length is 14 residues. CDR1 is SGHVS, CDR2 FQNEAQ, per germline. With 1 base clipped from V and 3 bases from J, the junction kept 2 bases outside the gene matches. The CDR3 DNA is TGTGCCAGCAGCTTAGGGACTAGCTTCTACGAGCAGTACTTC. Residues: CASSLGTSFYEQYF.